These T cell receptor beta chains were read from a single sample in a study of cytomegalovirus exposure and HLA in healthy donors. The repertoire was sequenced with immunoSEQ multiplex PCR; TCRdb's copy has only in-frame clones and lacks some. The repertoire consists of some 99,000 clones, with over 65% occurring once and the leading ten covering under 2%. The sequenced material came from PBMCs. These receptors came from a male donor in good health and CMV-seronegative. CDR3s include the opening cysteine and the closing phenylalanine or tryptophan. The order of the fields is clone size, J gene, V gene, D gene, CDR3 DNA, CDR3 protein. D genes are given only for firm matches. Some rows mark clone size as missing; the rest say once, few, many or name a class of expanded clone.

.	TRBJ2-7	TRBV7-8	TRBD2	TGTGCCAGCAGCTCCGGACTAGCGGGAGTGCCCTACGAGCAGTACTTC	CASSSGLAGVPYEQYF
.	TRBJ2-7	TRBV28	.	TGTGCCAGCAGTTCCGGGGGACGGCCATACGAGCAGTACTTC	CASSSGGRPYEQYF
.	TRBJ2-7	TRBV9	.	TGTGCCAGCAGCGTAGGTGGTTACGAGCAGTACTTC	CASSVGGYEQYF
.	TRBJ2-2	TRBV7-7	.	TGTGCCAGCAGCTCCGGACTAGGGGGGCCCGGGGAGCTGTTTTTT	CASSSGLGGPGELFF
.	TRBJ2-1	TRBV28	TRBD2	TGTGCCAGTGTGCCGGGACTAGCGATCAATGAGCAGTTCTTC	CASVPGLAINEQFF
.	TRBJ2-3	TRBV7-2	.	TGTGCCAGCAGCTTAGACAGGTTCACAGATACGCAGTATTTT	CASSLDRFTDTQYF
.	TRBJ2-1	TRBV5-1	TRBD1	TGCGCCAGCAGCCCGGGACAGGGAAGGGTGATCTTCTTC	CASSPGQGRVIFF
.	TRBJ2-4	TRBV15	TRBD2	TGTGCCACCAGCAGAGATCGGAGCGGGAGTTACATTCAGTACTTC	CATSRDRSGSYIQYF
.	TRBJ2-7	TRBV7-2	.	TGTGCCAGCAGCCCCCGAGTCCGCCGCGAGCAGTACTTC	CASSPRVRREQYF
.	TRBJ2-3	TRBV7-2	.	TGTGCCAGCAGCTTACGTCAGAGCACAGATACGCAGTATTTT	CASSLRQSTDTQYF
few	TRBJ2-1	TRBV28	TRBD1	TGTGCCAGCAGGCCGGGACAGGGTCCCTACAATGAGCAGTTCTTC	CASRPGQGPYNEQFF
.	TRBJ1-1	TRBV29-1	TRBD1	TGCAGCGTTGTAGGGGACAGGGGGCCGGCGAACACTGAAGCTTTCTTT	CSVVGDRGPANTEAFF
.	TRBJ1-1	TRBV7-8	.	TGTGCCAGCAGCCCGCGTCCTGGCACTGAAGCTTTCTTT	CASSPRPGTEAFF
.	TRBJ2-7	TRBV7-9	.	TGTGCCAGCAGCTCCCAGGGTCTCGGGTTCGAGCAGTACTTC	CASSSQGLGFEQYF
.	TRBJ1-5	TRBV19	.	TGTGCCAGTAGCACGAATAGCGCCGGCTTTAATCAGCCCCAGCATTTT	CASSTNSAGFNQPQHF
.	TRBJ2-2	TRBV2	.	TGTGCCAGCAGTGGAGTTTTCGTGAACACCGGGGAGCTGTTTTTT	CASSGVFVNTGELFF
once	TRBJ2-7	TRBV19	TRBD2	TGTGCCAGTAGTATCGGCCGGGTTAGCGGGAGAGACTCCTACGAGCAGTACTTC	CASSIGRVSGRDSYEQYF
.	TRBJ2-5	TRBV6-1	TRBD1	TGTGCCAGCAGTGAAGTGGCAGGGGGGACCCAGTACTTC	CASSEVAGGTQYF
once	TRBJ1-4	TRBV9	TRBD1	TGTGCCAGCAGTGATAGGACAGGGAGTAATGAAAAACTGTTTTTT	CASSDRTGSNEKLFF
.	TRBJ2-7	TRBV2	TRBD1	TGTGCCGGCACGGGACAGGCCTACGAGCAGTACTTC	CAGTGQAYEQYF
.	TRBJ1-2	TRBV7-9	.	TGTGCCAGCAGCTTAGGAGGAGGGGCTGGCTATGGCTACACCTTC	CASSLGGGAGYGYTF
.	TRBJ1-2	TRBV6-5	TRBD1	TGTGCCAGCAGTTACCGGACAGGGCTCTATGGCTACACCTTC	CASSYRTGLYGYTF
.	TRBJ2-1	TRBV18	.	TGTGCCAGCTCACCCTTCGATGAGCAGTTCTTC	CASSPFDEQFF
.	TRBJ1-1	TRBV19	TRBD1	TGTGCCAGTAGTACCCGGACAGGGGGTAGGACTGAAGCTTTCTTT	CASSTRTGGRTEAFF
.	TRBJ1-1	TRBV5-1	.	TGCGCCAGCAGTTCCCCCCGGGGAGACACTGAAGCTTTCTTT	CASSSPRGDTEAFF
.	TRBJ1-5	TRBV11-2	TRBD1	TGTGCCAGCAGCCCCCGCAGGGGGCTAGGACCGACTCAGCATTTT	CASSPRRGLGPTQHF
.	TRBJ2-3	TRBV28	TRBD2	TGTGCCAGCAGACGAGCGGGAGGGCCGGGCACAGATACGCAGTATTTT	CASRRAGGPGTDTQYF
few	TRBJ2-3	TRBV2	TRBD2	TGTGCCAGCAGTGTAGCGGGAGGGCTAGATACGCAGTATTTT	CASSVAGGLDTQYF
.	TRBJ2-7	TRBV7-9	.	TGTGCCAGCAGCTTAGTTGGAGCTACTTACCTCTACGAGCAGTACTTC	CASSLVGATYLYEQYF
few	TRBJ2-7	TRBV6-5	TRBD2	TGTGCCAGCAGCTCCAGGACTAGCGGTCCCTACGAGCAGTACTTC	CASSSRTSGPYEQYF
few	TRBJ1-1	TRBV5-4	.	TGTGCCAGCAGCTTGGATGGCAGTAAAGCTTTCTTT	CASSLDGSKAFF
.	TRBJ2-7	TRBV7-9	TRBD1	TGTGCCAGCAGCTTAGCGCACGACAGGGCGGTTCGCGAGCAGTACTTC	CASSLAHDRAVREQYF
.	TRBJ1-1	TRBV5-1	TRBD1	TGCGCCAGCAGCTTGGATGGGACAGGGGGGAACACTGAAGCTTTCTTT	CASSLDGTGGNTEAFF
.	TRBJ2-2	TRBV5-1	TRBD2	TGCGCCAGCAGCTTGACGGCAGGGACTATGACCGGGGAGCTGTTTTTT	CASSLTAGTMTGELFF
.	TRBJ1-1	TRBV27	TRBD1	TGTGCCAGCAGTTTACCTGGACAGGAGGCAGGAACTTTCTTT	CASSLPGQEAGTFF
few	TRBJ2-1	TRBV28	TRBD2	TGTGCCAGCATTGAAGCGGGAGAGTACAATGAGCAGTTCTTC	CASIEAGEYNEQFF